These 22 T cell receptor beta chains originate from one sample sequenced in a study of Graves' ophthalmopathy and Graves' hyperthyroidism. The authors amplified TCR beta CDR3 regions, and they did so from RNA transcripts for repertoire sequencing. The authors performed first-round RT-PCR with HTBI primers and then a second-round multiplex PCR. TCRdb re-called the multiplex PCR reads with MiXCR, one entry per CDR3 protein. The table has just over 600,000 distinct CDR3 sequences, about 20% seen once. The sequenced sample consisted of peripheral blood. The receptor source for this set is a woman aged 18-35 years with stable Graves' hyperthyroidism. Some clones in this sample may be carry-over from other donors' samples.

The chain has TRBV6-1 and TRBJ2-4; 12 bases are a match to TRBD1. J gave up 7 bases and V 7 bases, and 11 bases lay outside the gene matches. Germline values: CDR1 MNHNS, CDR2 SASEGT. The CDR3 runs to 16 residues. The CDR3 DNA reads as TGTGCCAGCACTCGACTAGGGACAGGGGGCACCAACATTCAGTACTTC. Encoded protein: CASTRLGTGGTNIQYF.

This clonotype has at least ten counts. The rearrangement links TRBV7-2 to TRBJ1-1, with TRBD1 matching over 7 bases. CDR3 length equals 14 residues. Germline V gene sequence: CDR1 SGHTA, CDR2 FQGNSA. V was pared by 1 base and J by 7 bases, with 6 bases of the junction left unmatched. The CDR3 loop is CASSLEQGWSEAFF. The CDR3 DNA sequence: TGTGCCAGCAGCTTAGAACAGGGGTGGAGTGAAGCTTTCTTT.

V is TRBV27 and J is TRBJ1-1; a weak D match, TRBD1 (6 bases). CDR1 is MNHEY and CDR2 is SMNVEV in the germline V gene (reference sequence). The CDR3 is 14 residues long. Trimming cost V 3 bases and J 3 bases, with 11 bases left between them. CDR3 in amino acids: CASSFNAGDTEAFF. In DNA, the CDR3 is TGTGCCAGCAGTTTCAACGCAGGGGACACTGAAGCTTTCTTT.

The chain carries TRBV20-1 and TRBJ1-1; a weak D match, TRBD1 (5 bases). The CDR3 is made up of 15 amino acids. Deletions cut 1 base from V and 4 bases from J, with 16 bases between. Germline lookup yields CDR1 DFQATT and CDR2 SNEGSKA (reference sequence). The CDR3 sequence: CSARVGTSGSTEAFF. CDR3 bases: TGCAGTGCTAGAGTCGGAACATCAGGGAGCACTGAAGCTTTCTTT.

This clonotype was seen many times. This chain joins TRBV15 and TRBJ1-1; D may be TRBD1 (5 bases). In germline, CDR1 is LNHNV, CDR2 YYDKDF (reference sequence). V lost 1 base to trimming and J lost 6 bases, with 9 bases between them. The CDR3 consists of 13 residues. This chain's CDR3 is CATSRGRGSEAFF. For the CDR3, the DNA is TGTGCCACCAGCAGAGGAAGGGGTTCTGAAGCTTTCTTT.

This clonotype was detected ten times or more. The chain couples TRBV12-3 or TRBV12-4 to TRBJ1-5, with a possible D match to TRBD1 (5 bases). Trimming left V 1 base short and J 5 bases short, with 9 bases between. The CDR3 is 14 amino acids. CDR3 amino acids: CASSLGQPYQPQHF. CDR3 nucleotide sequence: TGTGCCAGCAGTTTAGGACAGCCATATCAGCCCCAGCATTTT.

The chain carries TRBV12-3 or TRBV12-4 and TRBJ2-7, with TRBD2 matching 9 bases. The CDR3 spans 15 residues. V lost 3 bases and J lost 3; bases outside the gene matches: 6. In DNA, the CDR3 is TGTGCCAGCAGTTTCCAGACTAGCGGAAACTACGAGCAGTACTTC. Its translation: CASSFQTSGNYEQYF.

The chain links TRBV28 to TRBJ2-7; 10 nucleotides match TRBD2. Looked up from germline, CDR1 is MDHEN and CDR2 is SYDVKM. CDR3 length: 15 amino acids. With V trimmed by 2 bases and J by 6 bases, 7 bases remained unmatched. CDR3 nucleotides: TGTGCCAGCAGTTTACCCCTAGCGGGAGAGCCCGAGCAGTACTTC. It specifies CASSLPLAGEPEQYF.

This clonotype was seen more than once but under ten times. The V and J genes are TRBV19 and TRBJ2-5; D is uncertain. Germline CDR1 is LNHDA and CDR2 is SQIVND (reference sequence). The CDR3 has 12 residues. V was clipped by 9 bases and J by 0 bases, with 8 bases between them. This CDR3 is CASRGHQETQYF. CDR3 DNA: TGTGCCAGCCGCGGCCACCAAGAGACCCAGTACTTC.

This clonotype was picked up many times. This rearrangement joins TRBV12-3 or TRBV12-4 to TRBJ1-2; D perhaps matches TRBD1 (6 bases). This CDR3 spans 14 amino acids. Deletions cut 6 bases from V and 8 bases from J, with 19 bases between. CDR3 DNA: TGTGCCAGCAGGCCGACAGGTTTTTATGGAGGCTACACCTTC. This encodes CASRPTGFYGGYTF.

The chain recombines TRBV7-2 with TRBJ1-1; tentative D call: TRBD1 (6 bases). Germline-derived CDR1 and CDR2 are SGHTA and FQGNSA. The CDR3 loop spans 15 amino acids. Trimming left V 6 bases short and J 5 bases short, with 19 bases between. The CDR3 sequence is CASSELMGAQTEAFF. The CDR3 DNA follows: TGTGCCAGCAGTGAATTGATGGGGGCGCAAACTGAAGCTTTCTTT.

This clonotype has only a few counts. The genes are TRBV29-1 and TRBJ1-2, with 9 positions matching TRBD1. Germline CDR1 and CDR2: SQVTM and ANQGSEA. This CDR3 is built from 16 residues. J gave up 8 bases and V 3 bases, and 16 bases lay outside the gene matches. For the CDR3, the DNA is TGCAGCGTTGATGGAGGGGACAGGGAGGTGAAGGGCGGCTACACCTTC. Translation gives CSVDGGDREVKGGYTF. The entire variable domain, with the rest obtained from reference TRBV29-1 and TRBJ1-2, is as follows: SAVISQKPSRDICQRGTSLTIQCQVDSQVTMMFWYRQQPGQSLTLIATANQGSEATYESGFVIDKFPISRPNLTFSTLTVSNMSPEDSSIYLCSVDGGDREVKGGYTFGSGTRLTVV.

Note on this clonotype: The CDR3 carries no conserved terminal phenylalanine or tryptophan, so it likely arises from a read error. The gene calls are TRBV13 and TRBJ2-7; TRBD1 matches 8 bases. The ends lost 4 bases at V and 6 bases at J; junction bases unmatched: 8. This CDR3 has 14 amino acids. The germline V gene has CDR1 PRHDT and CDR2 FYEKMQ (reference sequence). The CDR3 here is CASSSGTGTPEQYL. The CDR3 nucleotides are TGTGCCAGCAGCTCCGGGACAGGTACCCCCGAGCAGTACCTC.

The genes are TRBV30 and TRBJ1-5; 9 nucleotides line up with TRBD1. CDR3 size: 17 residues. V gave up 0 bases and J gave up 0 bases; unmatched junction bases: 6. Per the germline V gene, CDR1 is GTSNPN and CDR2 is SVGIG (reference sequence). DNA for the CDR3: TGTGCCTGGAGTGTACGACAGGGGGTTATTAGCAATCAGCCCCAGCATTTT. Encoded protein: CAWSVRQGVISNQPQHF. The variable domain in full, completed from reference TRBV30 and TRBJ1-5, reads SQTIHQWPATLVQPVGSPLSLECTVEGTSNPNLYWYRQAAGRGLQLLFYSVGIGQISSEVPQNLSASRPQDRQFILSSKKLLLSDSGFYLCAWSVRQGVISNQPQHFGDGTRLSIL.

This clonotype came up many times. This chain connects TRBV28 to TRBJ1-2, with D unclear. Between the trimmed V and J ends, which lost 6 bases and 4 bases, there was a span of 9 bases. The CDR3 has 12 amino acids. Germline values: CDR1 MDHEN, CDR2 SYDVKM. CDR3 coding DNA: TGTGCCAGCAGGACGTACAGCTATGGCTACACCTTC. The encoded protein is CASRTYSYGYTF.

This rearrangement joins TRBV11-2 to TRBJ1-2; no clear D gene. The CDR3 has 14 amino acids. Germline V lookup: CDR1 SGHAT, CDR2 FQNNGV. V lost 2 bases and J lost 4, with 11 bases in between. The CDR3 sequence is CASSLWGALYGYTF. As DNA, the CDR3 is TGTGCCAGCAGCTTATGGGGAGCGCTCTATGGCTACACCTTC.

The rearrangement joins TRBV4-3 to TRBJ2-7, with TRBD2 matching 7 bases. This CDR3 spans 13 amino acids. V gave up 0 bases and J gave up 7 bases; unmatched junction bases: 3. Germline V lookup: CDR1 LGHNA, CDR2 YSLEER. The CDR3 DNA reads TGCGCCAGCAGCCAAGATGCCGGGGGGGAGCAGTACTTC. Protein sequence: CASSQDAGGEQYF.

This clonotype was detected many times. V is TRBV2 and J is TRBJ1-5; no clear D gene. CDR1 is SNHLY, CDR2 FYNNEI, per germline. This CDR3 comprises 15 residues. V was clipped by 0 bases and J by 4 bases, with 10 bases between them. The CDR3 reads CASSEAGLSNQPQHF. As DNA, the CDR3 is TGTGCCAGCAGTGAAGCTGGCCTATCTAATCAGCCCCAGCATTTT.

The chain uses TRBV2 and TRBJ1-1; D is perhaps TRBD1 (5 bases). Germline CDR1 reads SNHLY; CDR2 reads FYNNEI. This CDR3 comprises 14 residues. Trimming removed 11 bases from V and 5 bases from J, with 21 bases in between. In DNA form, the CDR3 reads TGTGCCGGACTCCCGGGGGGAAGTCGTACTGAAGCTTTCTTT. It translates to CAGLPGGSRTEAFF.

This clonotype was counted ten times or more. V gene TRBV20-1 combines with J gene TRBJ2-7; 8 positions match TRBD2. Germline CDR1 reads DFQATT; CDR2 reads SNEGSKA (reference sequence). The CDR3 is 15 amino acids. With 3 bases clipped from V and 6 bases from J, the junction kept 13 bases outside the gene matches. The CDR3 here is CSASQTEAGAREQYF. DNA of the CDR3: TGCAGTGCTAGTCAAACGGAAGCGGGAGCACGCGAGCAGTACTTC.

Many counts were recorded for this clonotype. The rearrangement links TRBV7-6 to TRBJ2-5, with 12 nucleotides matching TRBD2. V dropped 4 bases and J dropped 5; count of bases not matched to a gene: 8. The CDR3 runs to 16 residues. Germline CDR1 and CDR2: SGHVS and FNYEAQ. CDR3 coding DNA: TGTGCCAGCAGCTCCGGCCCAACTAGCGGGGGGGAGACCCAGTACTTC. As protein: CASSSGPTSGGETQYF. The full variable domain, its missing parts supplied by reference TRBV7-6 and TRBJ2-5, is GAGVSQSPRYKVTKRGQDVALRCDPISGHVSLYWYRQALGQGPEFLTYFNYEAQQDKSGLPNDRFSAERPEGSISTLTIQRTEQRDSAMYRCASSSGPTSGGETQYFGPGTRLLVL.

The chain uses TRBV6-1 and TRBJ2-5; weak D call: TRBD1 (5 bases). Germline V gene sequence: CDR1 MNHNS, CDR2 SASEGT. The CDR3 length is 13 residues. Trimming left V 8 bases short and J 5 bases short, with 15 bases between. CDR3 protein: CASSWGAGETQYF. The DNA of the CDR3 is TGTGCCAGCTCGTGGGGCGCAGGGGAGACCCAGTACTTC.